The source of this T cell receptor (beta chain) is a study of CD8+ T cells in alopecia areata. Study results and caveats: Persistence during tofacitinib was seen for many expanded lesional clones in scalp and blood.

Treatment here: oral pan-JAK inhibitor, 5-10 mg twice daily. CDR3 length equals 15 residues. Trimming cost V 7 bases and J 6 bases; bases outside gene matches: 15. Germline V CDR1 and CDR2: MNHEY, SVGAGI. This clone has a single count. Its target is not known. Following extraction, RNA underwent reverse transcription to cDNA, which served as the sequencing template. Produced via immunoSEQ multiplex PCR; TCRdb's table is partial and in-frame only. The data show about 190,000 clones, 64% seen once. This receptor was obtained from a human donor with alopecia areata. This rearrangement joins TRBV6-5 to TRBJ2-7, with TRBD1 matching 7 bases. This material consisted of CD4+ T cells sorted from blood, taken at week 4, from a patient treated with tofacitinib. CDR3 DNA: TGTGCCAGCATTCAGACTTCGACAGGGAGAGGCGAGCAGTACTTC. This gives the protein CASIQTSTGRGEQYF.